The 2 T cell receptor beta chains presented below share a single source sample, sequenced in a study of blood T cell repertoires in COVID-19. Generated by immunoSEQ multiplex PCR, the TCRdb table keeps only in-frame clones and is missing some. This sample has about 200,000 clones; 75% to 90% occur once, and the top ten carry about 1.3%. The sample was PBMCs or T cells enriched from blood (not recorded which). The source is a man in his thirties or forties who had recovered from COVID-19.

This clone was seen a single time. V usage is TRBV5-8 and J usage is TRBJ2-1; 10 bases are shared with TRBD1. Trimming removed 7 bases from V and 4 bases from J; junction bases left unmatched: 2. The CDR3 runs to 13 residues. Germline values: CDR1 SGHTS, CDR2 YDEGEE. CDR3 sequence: CASRDRGYNEQFF. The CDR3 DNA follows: TGTGCCAGCCGGGACAGGGGATACAATGAGCAGTTCTTC. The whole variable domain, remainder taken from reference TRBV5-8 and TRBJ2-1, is EAGVTQSPTHLIKTRGQQATLRCSPISGHTSVYWYQQALGLGLQFLLWYDEGEERNRGNFPPRFSGRQFPNYSSELNVNALELEDSALYLCASRDRGYNEQFFGPGTRLTVL.

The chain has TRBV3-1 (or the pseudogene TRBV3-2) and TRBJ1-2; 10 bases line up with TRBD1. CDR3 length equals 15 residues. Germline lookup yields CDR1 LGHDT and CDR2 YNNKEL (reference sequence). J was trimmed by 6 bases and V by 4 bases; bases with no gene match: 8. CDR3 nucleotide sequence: TGTGCCAGCAGCCCAACTTCGGGGACAGGGGATGGCTACACCTTC. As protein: CASSPTSGTGDGYTF.